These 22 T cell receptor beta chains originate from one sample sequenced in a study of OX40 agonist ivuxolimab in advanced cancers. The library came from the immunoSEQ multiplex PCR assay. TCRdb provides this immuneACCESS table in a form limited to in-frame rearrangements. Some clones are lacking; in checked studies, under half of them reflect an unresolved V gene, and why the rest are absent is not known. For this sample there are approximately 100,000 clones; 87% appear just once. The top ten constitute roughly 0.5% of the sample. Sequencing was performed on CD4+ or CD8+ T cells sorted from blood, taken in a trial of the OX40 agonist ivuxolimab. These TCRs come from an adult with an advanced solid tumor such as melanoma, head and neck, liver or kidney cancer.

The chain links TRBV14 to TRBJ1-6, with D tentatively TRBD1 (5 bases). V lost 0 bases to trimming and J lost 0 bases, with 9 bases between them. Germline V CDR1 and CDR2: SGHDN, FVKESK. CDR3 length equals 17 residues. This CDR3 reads CASSQDRGVSYNSPLHF. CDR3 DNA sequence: TGTGCCAGCAGCCAAGATCGGGGGGTCTCCTATAATTCACCCCTCCACTTT. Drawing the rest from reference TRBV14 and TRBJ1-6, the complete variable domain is EAGVTQFPSHSVIEKGQTVTLRCDPISGHDNLYWYRRVMGKEIKFLLHFVKESKQDESGMPNNRFLAERTGGTYSTLKVQPAELEDSGVYFCASSQDRGVSYNSPLHFGNGTRLTVT.

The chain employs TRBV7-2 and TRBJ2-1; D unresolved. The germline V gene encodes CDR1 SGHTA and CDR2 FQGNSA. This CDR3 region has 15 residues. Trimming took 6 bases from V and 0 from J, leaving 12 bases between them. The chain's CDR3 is CASSQQSSSYNEQFF. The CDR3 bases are TGTGCCAGCAGTCAACAATCTAGCTCCTACAATGAGCAGTTCTTC.

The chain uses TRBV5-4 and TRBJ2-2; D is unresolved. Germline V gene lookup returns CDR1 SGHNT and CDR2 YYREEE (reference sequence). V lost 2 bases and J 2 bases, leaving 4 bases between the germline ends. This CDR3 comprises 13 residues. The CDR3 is CASSLPNTGELFF. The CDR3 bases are TGTGCCAGCAGCTTACCCAACACCGGGGAGCTGTTTTTT.

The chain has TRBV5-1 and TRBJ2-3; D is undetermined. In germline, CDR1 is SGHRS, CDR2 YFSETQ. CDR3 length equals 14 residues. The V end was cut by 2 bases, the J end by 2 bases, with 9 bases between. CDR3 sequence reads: CASSLEQFTDTQYF. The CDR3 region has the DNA TGCGCCAGCAGCTTAGAACAGTTCACAGATACGCAGTATTTT. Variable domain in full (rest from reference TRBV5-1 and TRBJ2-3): KAGVTQTPRYLIKTRGQQVTLSCSPISGHRSVSWYQQTPGQGLQFLFEYFSETQRNKGNFPGRFSGRQFSNSRSEMNVSTLELGDSALYLCASSLEQFTDTQYFGPGTRLTVL.

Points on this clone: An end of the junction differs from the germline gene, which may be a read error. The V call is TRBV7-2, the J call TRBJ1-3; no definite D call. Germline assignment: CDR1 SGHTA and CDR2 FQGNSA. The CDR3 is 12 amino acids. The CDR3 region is CASSLVFRAADF. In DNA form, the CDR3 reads TGTGCCAGCAGCTTAGTCTTTAGGGCAGCTGATTTT.

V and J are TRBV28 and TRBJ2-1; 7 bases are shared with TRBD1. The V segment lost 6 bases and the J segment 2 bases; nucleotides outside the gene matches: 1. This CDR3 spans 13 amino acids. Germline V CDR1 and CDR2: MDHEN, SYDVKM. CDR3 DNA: TGTGCCAGCAGGACAGGGACCTACAATGAGCAGTTCTTC. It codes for CASRTGTYNEQFF.

As DNA, the CDR3 is TGTGCCAGCAGCCTCCAGGAATACAATGAGCAGTTCTTC. As protein: CASSLQEYNEQFF. The J gene is TRBJ2-1, the V gene TRBV7-2; D is unresolved. The V gene's germline CDR1 is SGHTA and CDR2 FQGNSA. Trimming removed 5 bases at V and 4 bases at J, with 9 bases between. CDR3 length equals 13 residues.

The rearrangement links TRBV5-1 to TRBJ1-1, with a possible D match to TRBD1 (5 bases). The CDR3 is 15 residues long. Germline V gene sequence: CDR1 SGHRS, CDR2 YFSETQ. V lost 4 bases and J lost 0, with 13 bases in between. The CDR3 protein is CASSPGGSLNTEAFF. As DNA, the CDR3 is TGCGCCAGCAGCCCGGGGGGGAGTCTGAACACTGAAGCTTTCTTT.

CDR3 DNA sequence: TGCGCCAGCAGTGAATCTGGGATAGGCGTTTACAATGAGCAGTTCTTC. Protein: CASSESGIGVYNEQFF. The chain recombines TRBV10-1 with TRBJ2-1; D remains ambiguous. The germline CDR1 and CDR2 sequences are WNHNN and SYGVQD (reference sequence). The CDR3 runs to 16 residues. V lost 3 bases and J lost 4, with 16 bases in between.

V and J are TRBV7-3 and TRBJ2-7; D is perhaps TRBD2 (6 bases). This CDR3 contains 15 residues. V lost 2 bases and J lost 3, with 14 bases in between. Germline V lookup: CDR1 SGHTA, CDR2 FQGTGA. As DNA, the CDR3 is TGTGCCAGCAGCTTAGCCGCGGGACGCAGCTACGAGCAGTACTTC. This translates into CASSLAAGRSYEQYF.

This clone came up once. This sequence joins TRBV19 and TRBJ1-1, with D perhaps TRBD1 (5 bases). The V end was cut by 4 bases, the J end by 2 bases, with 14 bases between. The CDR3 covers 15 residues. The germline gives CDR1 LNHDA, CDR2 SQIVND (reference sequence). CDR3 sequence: CASSKGGTVNTEAFF. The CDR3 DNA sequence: TGTGCCAGTAGTAAAGGCGGGACGGTAAACACTGAAGCTTTCTTT.

The CDR3 loop is CASSQNRADPSTDTQYF. In DNA, the CDR3 is TGCGCCAGCAGCCAAAACAGGGCCGATCCTAGCACAGATACGCAGTATTTT. The chain uses TRBV4-1 and TRBJ2-3, with D maybe TRBD1 (6 bases). V dropped 2 bases and J dropped 0 bases, with 15 bases sitting between them. The CDR3 is 17 amino acids. In germline, CDR1 is MGHRA, CDR2 YSYEKL.

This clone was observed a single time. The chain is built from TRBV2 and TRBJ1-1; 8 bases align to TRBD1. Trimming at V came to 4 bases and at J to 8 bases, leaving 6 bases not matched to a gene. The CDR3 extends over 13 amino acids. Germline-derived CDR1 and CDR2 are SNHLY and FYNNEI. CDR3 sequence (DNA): TGTGCCAGCAGTGCGACAGGGGATGACGAAGCTTTCTTT. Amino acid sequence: CASSATGDDEAFF.

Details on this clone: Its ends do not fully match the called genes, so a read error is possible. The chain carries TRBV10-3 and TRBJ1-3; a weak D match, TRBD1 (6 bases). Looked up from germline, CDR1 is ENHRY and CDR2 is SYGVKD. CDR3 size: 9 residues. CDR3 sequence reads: CARGDKGNF. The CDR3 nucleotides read TGTGCGCGGGGGGACAAGGGAAATTTT.

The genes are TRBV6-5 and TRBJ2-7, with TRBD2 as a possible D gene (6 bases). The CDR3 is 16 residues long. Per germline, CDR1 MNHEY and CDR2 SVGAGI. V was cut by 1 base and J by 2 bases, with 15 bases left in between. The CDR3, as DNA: TGTGCCAGCAGTTACTTGGTGGGGACTGACCCCTACGAGCAGTACTTC. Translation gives CASSYLVGTDPYEQYF.

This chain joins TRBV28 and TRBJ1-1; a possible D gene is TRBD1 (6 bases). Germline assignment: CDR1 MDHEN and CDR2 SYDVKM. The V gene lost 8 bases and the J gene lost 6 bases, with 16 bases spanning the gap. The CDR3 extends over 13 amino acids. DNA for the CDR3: TGTGCCAGCTCCGGGACACCCATCCCTGAAGCTTTCTTT. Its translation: CASSGTPIPEAFF.

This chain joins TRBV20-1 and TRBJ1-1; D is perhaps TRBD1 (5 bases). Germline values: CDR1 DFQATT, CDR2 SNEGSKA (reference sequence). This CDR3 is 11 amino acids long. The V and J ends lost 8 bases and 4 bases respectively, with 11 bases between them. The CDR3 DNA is TGCAGTCCGAATGGGGGCACTGAAGCTTTCTTT. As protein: CSPNGGTEAFF.

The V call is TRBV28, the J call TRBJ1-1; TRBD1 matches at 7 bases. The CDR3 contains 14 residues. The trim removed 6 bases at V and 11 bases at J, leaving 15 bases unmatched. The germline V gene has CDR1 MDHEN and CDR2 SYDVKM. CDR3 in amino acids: CASSPGPGRGNAFF. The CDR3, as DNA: TGTGCCAGCAGCCCAGGTCCTGGCAGGGGGAATGCTTTCTTT.

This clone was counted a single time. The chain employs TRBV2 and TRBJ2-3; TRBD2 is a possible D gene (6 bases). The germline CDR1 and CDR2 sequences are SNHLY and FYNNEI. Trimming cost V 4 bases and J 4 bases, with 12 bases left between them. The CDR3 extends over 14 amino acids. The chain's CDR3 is CASSGGAKADTQYF. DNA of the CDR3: TGTGCCAGCAGTGGCGGGGCTAAGGCAGATACGCAGTATTTT. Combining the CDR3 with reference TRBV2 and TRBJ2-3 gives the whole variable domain EPEVTQTPSHQVTQMGQEVILRCVPISNHLYFYWYRQILGQKVEFLVSFYNNEISEKSEIFDDQFSVERPDGSNFTLKIRSTKLEDSAMYFCASSGGAKADTQYFGPGTRLTVL.

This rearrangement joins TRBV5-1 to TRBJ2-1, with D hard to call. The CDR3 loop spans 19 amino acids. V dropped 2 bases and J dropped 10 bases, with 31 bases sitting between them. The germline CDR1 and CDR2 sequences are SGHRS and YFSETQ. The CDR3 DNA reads TGCGCCAGCAGCTTCCCCAGAGAATACCAAAAAGGGCCACTGGCGGAGCAGTTCTTC. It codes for CASSFPREYQKGPLAEQFF.

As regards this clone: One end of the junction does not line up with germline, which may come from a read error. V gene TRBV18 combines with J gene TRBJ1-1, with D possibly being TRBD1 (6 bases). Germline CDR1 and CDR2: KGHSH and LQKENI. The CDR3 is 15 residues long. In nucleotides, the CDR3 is TGTGCCAGCTCGCCACCGACAGGACCCTACACTGAAGCTTTCTTT. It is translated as CASSPPTGPYTEAFF.

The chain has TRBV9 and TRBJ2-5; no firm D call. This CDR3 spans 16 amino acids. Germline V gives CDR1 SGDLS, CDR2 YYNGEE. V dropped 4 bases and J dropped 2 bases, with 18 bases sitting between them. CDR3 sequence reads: CASSPTSTGPQETQYF. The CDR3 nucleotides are TGTGCCAGCAGCCCCACCTCGACTGGCCCACAAGAGACCCAGTACTTC.